These 9 T cell receptor beta chains share one sample of origin, sequenced in a study of T cell responses to AZD1222 COVID-19 vaccine. Measured with immunoSEQ multiplex PCR; TCRdb has only the in-frame clones, and not every one. The sample lists 120,000 or so clones, about 85% occurring once. The starting material was peripheral blood, obtained on day 0 of AZD1222 vaccination. The origin of the receptors is an adult in good health.

The V gene is TRBV18, the J gene TRBJ2-5, with 15 bases that match TRBD2. With 3 bases clipped from V and 2 bases from J, the junction kept 4 bases outside the gene matches. Germline-derived CDR1 and CDR2 are KGHSH and LQKENI. CDR3 size: 17 residues. CDR3 loop: CASSPGTSGGPQETQYF. The DNA for the CDR3 is TGTGCCAGCTCACCCGGGACTAGCGGGGGGCCACAAGAGACCCAGTACTTC.

The chain joins TRBV5-5 to TRBJ2-6; D might be TRBD2 (5 bases). The CDR3 sequence is 17 residues long. V lost 0 bases to trimming and J lost 4 bases, with 14 bases between them. The germline V gene has CDR1 SGHKS and CDR2 YYEKEE (reference sequence). This chain's CDR3 is CASSLDPGSPGANVLTF. In nucleotides, the CDR3 is TGTGCCAGCAGCTTGGACCCGGGGAGTCCCGGGGCCAACGTCCTGACTTTC.

The V and J genes are TRBV11-2 and TRBJ1-2; D is unclear. Germline CDR1 is SGHAT and CDR2 is FQNNGV. This CDR3 comprises 16 residues. Trimming removed 5 bases at V and 6 bases at J, with 22 bases between. As DNA, the CDR3 is TGTGCCAGCAGCCGACATTTGGAACTTACGGAAAATGGCTACACCTTC. Translation gives CASSRHLELTENGYTF.

The V gene is TRBV7-9, the J gene TRBJ1-6, with a weak D call TRBD1 (5 bases). Germline loops: CDR1 SEHNR, CDR2 FQNEAQ (reference sequence). V was cut by 1 base and J by 7 bases, with 5 bases left in between. The CDR3 totals 13 residues. CDR3 region: CASSLEGNSPLHF. The CDR3 DNA is TGTGCCAGCAGCTTAGAGGGGAATTCACCCCTCCACTTT.

The V call is TRBV7-2, the J call TRBJ1-1; TRBD1 aligns across 8 bases. Germline V gene sequence: CDR1 SGHTA, CDR2 FQGNSA. This CDR3 has 14 residues. V lost 2 bases, J lost 11 bases, and 10 bases stayed unmatched. The CDR3 is CASSLKRTGTEAFF. DNA of the CDR3: TGTGCCAGCAGCTTAAAGCGGACAGGGACGGAGGCTTTCTTT.

The V call is TRBV5-1, the J call TRBJ1-1, with no clear D. The CDR3 totals 14 residues. Trimming pared 1 base from V and 4 bases from J, leaving 11 bases between. The germline CDR1 and CDR2 sequences are SGHRS and YFSETQ. The CDR3 reads CASSLTPGSTEAFF. The CDR3 DNA is TGCGCCAGCAGCTTGACCCCCGGATCCACTGAAGCTTTCTTT.

The chain recombines TRBV5-1 with TRBJ2-1, with D perhaps matching TRBD2 (5 bases). From germline, CDR1 is SGHRS and CDR2 YFSETQ. V lost 0 bases and J lost 4, with 14 bases in between. The CDR3 loop spans 16 amino acids. In DNA, the CDR3 is TGCGCCAGCAGCTTGGGTCGGGATTCACCTTACAATGAGCAGTTCTTC. Translating it yields CASSLGRDSPYNEQFF.

This rearrangement joins TRBV19 to TRBJ1-1, with 7 bases aligning to TRBD1. V was pared by 8 bases and J by 5 bases, with 5 bases of the junction left unmatched. From germline, CDR1 is LNHDA and CDR2 SQIVND (reference sequence). The CDR3 covers 12 residues. The CDR3 DNA sequence: TGTGCCAGTTCAGAGACAGGGACTGAAGCTTTCTTT. This codes for CASSETGTEAFF.

The chain uses TRBV7-9 and TRBJ2-7, with D perhaps matching TRBD1 (5 bases). V was clipped by 1 base and J by 11 bases, with 15 bases between them. Germline V CDR1 and CDR2: SEHNR, FQNEAQ (reference sequence). CDR3 length: 13 amino acids. The CDR3 loop reads CASSLGREGSEYF. CDR3 coding DNA: TGTGCCAGCAGCTTAGGCAGGGAAGGTTCGGAGTACTTC.